This TCR beta chain was captured by sequencing in a study of identical twins. cDNA molecules carried unique molecular identifiers, and template switching added a universal primer site. TCRdb called the 5' RACE reads again in MiXCR, with one record for every CDR3 protein. The sample shows 250,000 or so distinct CDR3 sequences, 5.5% to 8% of them seen only once. Broader study findings: Models underestimated TCR alpha sharing (out-of-frame) in monozygotic twins.

This clonotype was observed a handful of times. Its antigen is currently unknown. One base away lies a much larger clone, so this may be a sequencing read error. CDR1 is LGHDT and CDR2 is YNNKEL in the germline V gene (reference sequence). Between the trimmed V and J ends, which lost 1 base and 2 bases, there was a span of 8 bases. CDR3 length equals 14 residues. The same specimen was also included in a second study, on yellow fever vaccine responses in identical twins.

The sample was memory (CD45RO+) T cells sorted from blood. The sequence came from a woman between 18 and 29 years old in good health. The rearrangement joins TRBV3-1 to TRBJ1-2; a possible D gene is TRBD1 (6 bases). The CDR3 nucleotides are TGTGCCAGCAGCCAAGGACAGGTGAACTATGGCTACACCTTC. Its translation is CASSQGQVNYGYTF.